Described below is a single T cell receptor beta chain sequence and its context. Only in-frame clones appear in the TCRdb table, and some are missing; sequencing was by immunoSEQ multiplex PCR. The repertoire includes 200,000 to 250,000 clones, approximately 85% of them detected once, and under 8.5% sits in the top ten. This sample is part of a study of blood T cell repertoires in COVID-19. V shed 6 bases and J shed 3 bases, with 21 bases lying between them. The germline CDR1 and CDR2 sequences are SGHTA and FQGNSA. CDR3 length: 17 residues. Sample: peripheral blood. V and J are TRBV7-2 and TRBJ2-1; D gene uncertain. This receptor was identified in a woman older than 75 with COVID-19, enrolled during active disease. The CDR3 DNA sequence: TGTGCCAGCAGTGTAGCCGGCGTCGGCCCCGTCTACAATGAGCAGTTCTTC. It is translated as CASSVAGVGPVYNEQFF. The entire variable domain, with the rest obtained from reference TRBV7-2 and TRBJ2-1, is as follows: GAGVSQSPSNKVTEKGKDVELRCDPISGHTALYWYRQSLGQGLEFLIYFQGNSAPDKSGLPSDRFSAERTGGSVSTLTIQRTQQEDSAVYLCASSVAGVGPVYNEQFFGPGTRLTVL.